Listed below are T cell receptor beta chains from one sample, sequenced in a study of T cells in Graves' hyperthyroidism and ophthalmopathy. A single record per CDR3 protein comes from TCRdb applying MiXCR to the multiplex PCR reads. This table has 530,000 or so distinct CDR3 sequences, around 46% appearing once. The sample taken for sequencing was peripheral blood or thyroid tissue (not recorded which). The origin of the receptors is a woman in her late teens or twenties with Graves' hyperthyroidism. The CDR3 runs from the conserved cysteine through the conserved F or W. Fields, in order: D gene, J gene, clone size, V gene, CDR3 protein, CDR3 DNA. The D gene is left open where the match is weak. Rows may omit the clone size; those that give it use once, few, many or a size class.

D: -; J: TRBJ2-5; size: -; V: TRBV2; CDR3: CASSAEVGETQYF; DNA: TGTGCCAGCAGTGCTGAGGTTGGGGAGACCCAGTACTTC
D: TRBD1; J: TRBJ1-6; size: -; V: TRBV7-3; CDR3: CASSLDRVTPLHF; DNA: TGTGCCAGCAGCTTAGACAGGGTTACACCCCTCCACTTT
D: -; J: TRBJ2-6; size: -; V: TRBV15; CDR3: CATSRLSYARANTEAF; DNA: TGTGCCACCAGCAGATTATCTTACGCGCGGGCGAACACTGAAGCTTTC
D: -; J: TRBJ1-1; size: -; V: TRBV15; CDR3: CATSTPREGANTEAFF; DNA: TGTGCCACCAGCACACCTCGGGAGGGAGCGAACACTGAAGCTTTCTTT
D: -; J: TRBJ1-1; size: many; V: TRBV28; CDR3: CASSLTFTEAFF; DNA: TGTGCCAGCAGCCTAACCTTCACTGAAGCTTTCTTT
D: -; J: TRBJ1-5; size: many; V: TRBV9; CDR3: CASSVGSNQPQHF; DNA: TGTGCCAGCAGCGTCGGGTCGAATCAGCCCCAGCATTTT
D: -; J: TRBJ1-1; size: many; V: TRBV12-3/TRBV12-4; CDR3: CASTLQGMNTEAFF; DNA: TGTGCCAGCACCCTACAGGGTATGAACACTGAAGCTTTCTTT
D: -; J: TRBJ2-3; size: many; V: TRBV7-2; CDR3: CASSLAAGAKDTQYF; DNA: TGTGCCAGCAGCTTAGCGGCAGGGGCGAAAGATACGCAGTATTTT
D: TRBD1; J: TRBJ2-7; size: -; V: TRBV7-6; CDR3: CASSSSGGGPAAEQYF; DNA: TGTGCCAGCAGCTCGTCAGGGGGCGGACCTGCTGCCGAGCAGTACTTC
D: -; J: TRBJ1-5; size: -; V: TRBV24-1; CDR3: CATGTSGSRGQPQHF; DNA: TGTGCAACCGGGACTAGCGGGAGCCGAGGTCAGCCCCAGCATTTT
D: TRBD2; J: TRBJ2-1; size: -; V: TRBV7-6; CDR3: CASSLGLVEPNEQFF; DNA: TGTGCCAGCAGCTTGGGACTAGTGGAGCCTAATGAGCAGTTCTTC
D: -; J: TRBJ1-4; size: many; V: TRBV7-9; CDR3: CASSLERGPKFGEKLFF; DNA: TGTGCCAGCAGCTTAGAGAGGGGACCGAAATTTGGCGAAAAACTGTTTTTT
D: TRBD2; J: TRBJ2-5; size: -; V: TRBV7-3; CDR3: CASSFGTSGRARETQYF; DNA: TGTGCCAGCAGTTTCGGGACTAGCGGGAGGGCACGAGAGACCCAGTACTTC
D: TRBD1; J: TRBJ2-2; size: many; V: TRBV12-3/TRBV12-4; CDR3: CASSADRGGTGELFF; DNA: TGTGCCAGCAGTGCGGACAGGGGAGGCACCGGGGAGCTGTTTTTT
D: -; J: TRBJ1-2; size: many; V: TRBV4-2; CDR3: CASSFTWAGMEGYTF; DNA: TGTGCCAGCAGCTTTACTTGGGCAGGGATGGAGGGCTACACCTTC
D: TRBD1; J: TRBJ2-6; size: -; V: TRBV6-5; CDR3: CASSYGTGVGANVLTF; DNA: TGTGCCAGCAGTTACGGGACAGGGGTCGGGGCCAACGTCCTGACTTTC
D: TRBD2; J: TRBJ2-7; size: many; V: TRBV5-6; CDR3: CASSLAPFGTSGRAPLFF; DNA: TGTGCCAGCAGCTTGGCTCCGTTTGGGACTAGCGGGAGGGCCCCCTTGTTCTTC
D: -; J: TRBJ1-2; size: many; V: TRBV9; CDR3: CASSPPGGKGGYTF; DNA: TGTGCCAGCAGCCCTCCGGGGGGGAAGGGTGGCTACACCTTC
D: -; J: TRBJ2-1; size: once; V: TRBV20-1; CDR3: CSAPPVTFSYNEQFF; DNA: TGCAGTGCCCCCCCCGTAACTTTCTCCTACAATGAGCAGTTCTTC
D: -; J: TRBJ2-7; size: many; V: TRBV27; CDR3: CASSLDEQYF; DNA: TGTGCCAGCAGTTTAGACGAGCAGTACTTC
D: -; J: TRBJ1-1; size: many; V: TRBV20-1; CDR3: CSARVLRGRTNTEAFF; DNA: TGCAGTGCTAGAGTTTTGCGGGGGCGGACGAACACTGAAGCTTTCTTT
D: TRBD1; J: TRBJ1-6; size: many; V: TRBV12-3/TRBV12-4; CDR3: CASTGTADNSPLHF; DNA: TGTGCCAGCACCGGGACAGCGGATAATTCACCCCTCCACTTT
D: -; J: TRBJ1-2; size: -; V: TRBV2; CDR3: CASSEGLLDGYTF; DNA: TGTGCCAGCAGTGAGGGTCTATTGGATGGCTACACCTTC
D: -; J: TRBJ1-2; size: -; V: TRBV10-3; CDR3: CAISGGRGYTF; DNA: TGTGCCATCAGCGGAGGGCGAGGCTACACCTTC
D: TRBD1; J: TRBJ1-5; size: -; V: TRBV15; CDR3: CATSSETGGNQPQHF; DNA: TGTGCCACCAGCAGTGAGACAGGGGGCAATCAGCCCCAGCATTTT
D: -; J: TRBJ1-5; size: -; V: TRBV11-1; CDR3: CASSLGARRYEHF; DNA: TGTGCCAGCAGCTTAGGGGCCAGGAGGTACGAGCATTTT
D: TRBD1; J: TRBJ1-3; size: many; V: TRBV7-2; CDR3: CASSPQLNRGHTIYF; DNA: TGTGCCAGCAGCCCGCAACTTAACAGGGGGCACACCATATATTTT
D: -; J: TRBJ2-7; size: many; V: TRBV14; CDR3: CASSQDPGAKIEQYF; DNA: TGTGCCAGCAGCCAAGACCCGGGAGCCAAAATCGAGCAGTACTTC
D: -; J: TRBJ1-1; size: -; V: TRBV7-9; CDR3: CASSPGLAGTEAFF; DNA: TGTGCCAGCAGCCCGGGACTAGCGGGAACTGAAGCTTTCTTT
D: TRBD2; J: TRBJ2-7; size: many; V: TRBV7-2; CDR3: CASSLGRRLAGYDEQYF; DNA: TGTGCCAGCAGCTTAGGTCGCCGGTTAGCGGGATATGACGAGCAGTACTTC
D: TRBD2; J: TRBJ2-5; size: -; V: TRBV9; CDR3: CASSPGLAGGGLYF; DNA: TGTGCCAGCAGCCCGGGACTAGCGGGAGGAGGGTTGTACTTC
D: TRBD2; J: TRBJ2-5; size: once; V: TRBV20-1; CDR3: CSASRETSGRMETQYF; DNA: TGCAGTGCTAGTAGGGAAACTAGCGGGAGAATGGAGACCCAGTACTTC
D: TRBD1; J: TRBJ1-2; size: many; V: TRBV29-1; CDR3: CSVAGQGSGYTF; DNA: TGCAGCGTTGCGGGACAGGGCAGCGGCTACACCTTC
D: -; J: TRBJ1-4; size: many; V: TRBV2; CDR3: CASKAQGFAKNEKLFF; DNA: TGTGCCAGCAAAGCACAGGGATTCGCGAAGAATGAAAAACTGTTTTTT
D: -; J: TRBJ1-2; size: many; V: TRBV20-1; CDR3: CSANRQNYGYTF; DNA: TGCAGTGCTAATCGACAGAACTATGGCTACACCTTC
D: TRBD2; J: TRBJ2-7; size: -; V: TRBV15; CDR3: CATSTRLAGGGEQYF; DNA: TGTGCCACCAGCACTCGACTAGCGGGAGGCGGTGAGCAGTACTTC
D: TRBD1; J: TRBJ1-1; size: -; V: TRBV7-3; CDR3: CASSQDRDRGMDTEAFF; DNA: TGTGCCAGCAGCCAGGACCGGGACAGGGGCATGGACACTGAAGCTTTCTTT
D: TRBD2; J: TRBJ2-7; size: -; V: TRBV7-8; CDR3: CASSSQGLAAYNEQYF; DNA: TGTGCCAGCAGCTCCCAGGGACTAGCGGCATACAATGAGCAGTACTTC
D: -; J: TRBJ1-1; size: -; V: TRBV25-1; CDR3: CASSPVGSENTEAFF; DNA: TGTGCCAGCAGTCCTGTAGGTTCGGAGAACACTGAAGCTTTCTTT
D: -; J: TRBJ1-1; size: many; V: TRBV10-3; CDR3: CAISEGSWNTEAFF; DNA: TGTGCCATCAGTGAAGGGAGCTGGAACACTGAAGCTTTCTTT
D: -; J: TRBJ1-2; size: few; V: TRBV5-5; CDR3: CASSLVGYNGYTF; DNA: TGTGCCAGCAGCTTGGTTGGTTATAATGGCTACACCTTC
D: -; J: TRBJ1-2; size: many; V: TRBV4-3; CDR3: CASSQDLSRDFGYTF; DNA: TGCGCCAGCAGCCAAGATCTAAGTCGTGACTTCGGCTACACCTTC
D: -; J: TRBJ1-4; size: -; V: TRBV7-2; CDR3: CAGSKPGIEEKLFF; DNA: TGTGCCGGTAGCAAGCCGGGGATTGAGGAAAAACTGTTTTTT
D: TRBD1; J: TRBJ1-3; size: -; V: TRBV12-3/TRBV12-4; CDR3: CASSPEGARDF; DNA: TGTGCCAGCAGCCCTGAGGGGGCACGGGATTTT
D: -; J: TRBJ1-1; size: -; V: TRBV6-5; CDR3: CASSYHGTGGNEQFF; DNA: TGTGCCAGCAGTTACCACGGGACTGGAGGGAATGAGCAGTTCTTT
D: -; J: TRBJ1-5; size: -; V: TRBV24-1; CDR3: CAARIPKTGATYSNQPQHF; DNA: TGTGCCGCCAGGATCCCAAAGACAGGAGCTACCTATAGCAATCAGCCCCAGCATTTT
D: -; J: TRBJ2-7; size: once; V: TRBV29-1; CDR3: CSVEDRGRGVYEQYF; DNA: TGCAGCGTTGAAGATCGGGGTAGGGGCGTCTACGAGCAGTACTTC
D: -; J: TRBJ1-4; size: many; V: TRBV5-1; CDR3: CASHRDGGVEKLFF; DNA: TGCGCCAGCCATCGTGACGGGGGCGTTGAAAAACTGTTTTTT
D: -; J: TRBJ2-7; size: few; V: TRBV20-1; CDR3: CSALGAGYEQYF; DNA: TGCAGTGCCCTGGGGGCAGGCTACGAGCAGTACTTC
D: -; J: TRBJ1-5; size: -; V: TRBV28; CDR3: CASSLPERPQHF; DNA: TGTGCCAGCAGTCTACCGGAGCGGCCCCAGCATTTT
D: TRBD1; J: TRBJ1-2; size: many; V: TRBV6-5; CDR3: CASSDRTGGGYTF; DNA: TGTGCCAGCAGTGACCGGACAGGGGGTGGCTACACCTTC
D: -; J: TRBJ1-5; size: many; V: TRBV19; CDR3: CASSLEARRPQHF; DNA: TGTGCCAGTAGCTTAGAGGCCCGGCGGCCCCAGCATTTT
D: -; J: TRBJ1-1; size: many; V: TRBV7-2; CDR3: CASSLAYVPEAFF; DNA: TGTGCCAGCAGCTTAGCATACGTTCCTGAAGCTTTCTTT
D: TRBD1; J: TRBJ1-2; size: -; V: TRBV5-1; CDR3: CASSSGQGDGYTF; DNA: TGCGCCAGCAGCTCGGGACAGGGGGATGGCTACACCTTC
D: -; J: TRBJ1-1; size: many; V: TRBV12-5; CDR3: CASGLLSPEAFF; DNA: TGTGCTAGTGGTTTGCTTTCACCTGAAGCTTTCTTT
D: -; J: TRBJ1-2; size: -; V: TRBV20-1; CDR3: CSADRGRYGYTF; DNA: TGCAGTGCTGATCGGGGGCGCTATGGCTACACCTTC
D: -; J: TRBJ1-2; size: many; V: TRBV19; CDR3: CASRGDIIYGYTF; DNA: TGTGCCAGTAGAGGGGACATCATCTATGGCTACACCTTC